Presented here are 10 T cell receptor beta chains from one specimen sequenced in a study of OX40 agonist ivuxolimab in advanced cancers. Generated by immunoSEQ multiplex PCR, the TCRdb table keeps only in-frame clones and is missing some. The sample contains 53,000 or so clones, about four fifths of which appear only once. Source: CD4+ or CD8+ T cells sorted from blood, taken in a trial of the OX40 agonist ivuxolimab. The receptors were gathered from an adult with an advanced solid tumor such as melanoma, head and neck, liver or kidney cancer.

The chain uses TRBV10-3 and TRBJ1-1; D possibly corresponds to TRBD1 (5 bases). V was trimmed by 6 bases and J by 6 bases, leaving 23 bases between them. The CDR3 length is 16 residues. The germline V gene encodes CDR1 ENHRY and CDR2 SYGVKD. CDR3 region: CAISRPQGGKGSEAFF. The CDR3 DNA reads as TGTGCCATCAGCCGCCCCCAGGGAGGTAAAGGGTCTGAAGCTTTCTTT.

This clone was detected a few times. The rearrangement links TRBV5-6 to TRBJ1-1; D might be TRBD1 (5 bases). CDR1 is SGHDT and CDR2 is YYEEEE in the germline V gene. The CDR3 consists of 17 residues. V was shortened by 2 bases and J by 0 bases, with 17 bases between the two germline ends. DNA for the CDR3: TGTGCCAGCAGCTTCCCCTTCCGAGGGACCGTGAACACTGAAGCTTTCTTT. Protein product: CASSFPFRGTVNTEAFF.

This clone came up once. The chain links TRBV6-6 to TRBJ1-2, with a tentative D call TRBD1 (6 bases). This CDR3 spans 12 amino acids. V was trimmed by 5 bases and J by 6 bases, leaving 10 bases between them. Germline CDR1 reads MNHNY; CDR2 reads SVGAGI (reference sequence). CDR3 DNA sequence: TGTGCCAGCAGTAGGTCAGGGGATGGCTACACCTTC. It yields the protein CASSRSGDGYTF.

The rearrangement joins TRBV6-5 to TRBJ2-4; TRBD1 matches 7 bases. The CDR3 loop spans 15 amino acids. Losses at the gene ends were 7 bases for V and 1 base for J; bases not matched to a gene: 7. CDR1 and CDR2 from the germline V gene are MNHEY and SVGAGI. CDR3 DNA sequence: TGTGCCAGCATTCGCGGACAGGCGGCCAAAAACATTCAGTACTTC. This codes for CASIRGQAAKNIQYF.

The chain's CDR3 is CASSVVSGLDHTDTQYF. As DNA, the CDR3 is TGTGCCAGCAGCGTAGTATCCGGACTAGACCACACAGATACGCAGTATTTT. This chain uses TRBV9 with TRBJ2-3; 7 positions agree with TRBD2. CDR1 is SGDLS, CDR2 YYNGEE, per germline. Germline trimming cut 0 bases from V and 2 bases from J; bases unmatched to any gene: 9. The CDR3 loop spans 17 amino acids.

The genes are TRBV5-1 and TRBJ2-3; the D is unclear. CDR1 and CDR2 from the germline V gene are SGHRS and YFSETQ. The CDR3 is 15 amino acids. V was cut by 1 base and J by 2 bases, with 11 bases left in between. For the CDR3, the DNA is TGCGCCAGCAGCTTGCGCCAGGAAGCCACAGATACGCAGTATTTT. This translates into CASSLRQEATDTQYF. Drawing the rest from reference TRBV5-1 and TRBJ2-3, the complete variable domain is KAGVTQTPRYLIKTRGQQVTLSCSPISGHRSVSWYQQTPGQGLQFLFEYFSETQRNKGNFPGRFSGRQFSNSRSEMNVSTLELGDSALYLCASSLRQEATDTQYFGPGTRLTVL.

This clone came up a few times. The V gene is TRBV30, the J gene TRBJ2-7, with 7 bases aligning to TRBD2. In germline, CDR1 is GTSNPN, CDR2 SVGIG (reference sequence). This CDR3 spans 12 amino acids. V gave up 0 bases and J gave up 8 bases; unmatched junction bases: 4. The CDR3 nucleotides read TGTGCCTGGAGTGTAGGAAGCGGGAAGCAGTACTTC. This sequence encodes CAWSVGSGKQYF.

Here the CDR3 DNA reads TGTGCCAGCACCCGAGAGGGACAGGGGGCTCGTGAGCAGTACTTC. This encodes CASTREGQGAREQYF. This rearrangement joins TRBV6-6 to TRBJ2-7, with 12 positions matching TRBD1. CDR3 length: 15 residues. Per the germline V gene, CDR1 is MNHNY and CDR2 is SVGAGI (reference sequence). V lost 7 bases to trimming and J lost 7 bases; unmatched junction nucleotides: 11.

The chain links TRBV7-2 to TRBJ1-2, with D uncertain. Between the trimmed V and J ends, which lost 4 bases and 4 bases, there was a span of 13 bases. The CDR3 extends over 14 amino acids. The germline V gene has CDR1 SGHTA and CDR2 FQGNSA. The CDR3: CASSSPEDPYGYTF. The CDR3, as DNA: TGTGCCAGCAGCTCCCCGGAAGATCCCTATGGCTACACCTTC.

This clone was detected a few times. V and J are TRBV27 and TRBJ2-7; 9 bases align to TRBD2. V was pared by 0 bases and J by 2 bases, with 5 bases of the junction left unmatched. Germline V gene sequence: CDR1 MNHEY, CDR2 SMNVEV (reference sequence). The CDR3 extends over 16 amino acids. CDR3 loop: CASSLSPQRGAYEQYF. The CDR3 DNA follows: TGTGCCAGCAGTTTATCGCCCCAGCGGGGGGCCTACGAGCAGTACTTC.